This T cell receptor beta chain appears in the sequencing data of a study of cytomegalovirus exposure and HLA in healthy donors. This CDR3 region has 15 residues. V was shortened by 2 bases and J by 5 bases, with 16 bases between the two germline ends. The germline CDR1 and CDR2 sequences are MNHNS and SASEGT. The PCR made use of 60 Vbeta and 13 Jbeta primers. The data were produced by immunoSEQ multiplex PCR, yet TCRdb's version contains in-frame clones alone and is incomplete. This sample has 200,000 to 250,000 clones, with 82% found just once. Material: PBMCs. This clonotype originated in a woman in her 40s in good health and CMV-seronegative. J is TRBJ2-7 and V is TRBV6-1, with D tentatively TRBD1 (7 bases). The chain's CDR3 is CASSEQGGWFDEQYF. The CDR3 bases are TGTGCCAGCAGTGAACAGGGGGGTTGGTTTGACGAGCAGTACTTC.